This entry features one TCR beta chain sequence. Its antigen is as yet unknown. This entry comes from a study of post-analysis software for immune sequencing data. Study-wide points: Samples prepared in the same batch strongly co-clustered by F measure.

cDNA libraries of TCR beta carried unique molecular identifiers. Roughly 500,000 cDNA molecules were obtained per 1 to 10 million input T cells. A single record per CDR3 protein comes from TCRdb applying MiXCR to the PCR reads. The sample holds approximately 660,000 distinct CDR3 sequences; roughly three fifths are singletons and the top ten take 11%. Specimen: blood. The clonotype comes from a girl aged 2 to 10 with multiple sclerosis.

The CDR3: CASSFRGAQRHTDTQYF. CDR3 sequence (DNA): TGTGCCAGCAGTTTCCGGGGGGCCCAGCGACACACAGATACGCAGTATTTT. The chain joins TRBV12-3 or TRBV12-4 to TRBJ2-3; D perhaps matches TRBD2 (7 bases). V dropped 3 bases and J dropped 2 bases, with 18 bases sitting between them. This CDR3 spans 17 amino acids.